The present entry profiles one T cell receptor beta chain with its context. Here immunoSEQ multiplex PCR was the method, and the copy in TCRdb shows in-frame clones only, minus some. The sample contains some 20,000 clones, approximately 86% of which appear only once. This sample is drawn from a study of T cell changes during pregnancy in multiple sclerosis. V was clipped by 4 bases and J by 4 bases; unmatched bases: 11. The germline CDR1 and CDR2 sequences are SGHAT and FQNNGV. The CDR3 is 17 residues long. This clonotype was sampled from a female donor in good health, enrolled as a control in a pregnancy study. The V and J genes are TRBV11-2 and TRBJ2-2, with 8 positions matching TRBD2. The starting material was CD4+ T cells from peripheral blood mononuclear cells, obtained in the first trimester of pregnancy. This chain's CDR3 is CASSYGGASVPTGELFF. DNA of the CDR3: TGTGCCAGCAGCTACGGGGGGGCCTCGGTACCCACCGGGGAGCTGTTTTTT.